This T cell receptor (beta chain) was sequenced in a study of blood T cell dynamics during melanoma immunotherapy. Study as a whole: Metastatic melanoma patients received first-line pembrolizumab or nivolumab plus ipilimumab. Study-wide results and caveats: The study could not tell melanoma-specific clones from general immune activation.

Points on this clone: Its cognate antigen is unknown.

Time point meaning: pre-treatment baseline. Sampling occurred pretreatment (T0) and at week 3 (W3), after cycle one of checkpoint blockade. V was pared by 4 bases and J by 6 bases, with 9 bases of the junction left unmatched. The CDR3 is 14 residues long. Germline V gene sequence: CDR1 SGHRS, CDR2 YFSETQ. Assay used: immunoSEQ multiplex PCR; TCRdb lists only in-frame clones, some missing. The sample has around 16,000 clones, just over 90% seen once. This rearrangement joins TRBV5-1 to TRBJ1-1; 7 positions agree with TRBD1. The specimen comprised blood, sampled from a patient treated with checkpoint blockade. The source is a human donor with melanoma. The DNA of the CDR3 is TGCGCCAGCAGCCCGGGGACAGCTTCCTCTGAAGCTTTCTTT. Protein: CASSPGTASSEAFF. The whole variable domain, filled in from reference TRBV5-1 and TRBJ1-1, reads KAGVTQTPRYLIKTRGQQVTLSCSPISGHRSVSWYQQTPGQGLQFLFEYFSETQRNKGNFPGRFSGRQFSNSRSEMNVSTLELGDSALYLCASSPGTASSEAFFGQGTRLTVV.